The 4 T cell receptor beta chains below come from one sample, sequenced in a study of cytomegalovirus exposure and HLA in healthy donors. PCR primers comprised 60 Vbeta and 13 Jbeta primers. Assay: immunoSEQ multiplex PCR; the TCRdb copy retains only in-frame clones and omits some. The sample consists of about 160,000 clones, roughly 80% of them appearing once. Material: PBMCs. The receptor set was obtained from a man aged 30 to 45 in good health and CMV-seronegative.

This chain uses TRBV7-9 with TRBJ2-7; 7 nucleotides line up with TRBD2. The CDR3 loop spans 12 amino acids. Germline lookup yields CDR1 SEHNR and CDR2 FQNEAQ (reference sequence). J gave up 7 bases and V 6 bases, and 6 bases lay outside the gene matches. The CDR3 nucleotides read TGTGCCAGCAGTTGGGCCGGGGGGGAGCAGTACTTC. This encodes CASSWAGGEQYF.

V usage is TRBV7-8 and J usage is TRBJ2-7, with 7 bases fitting TRBD1. Trimming removed 4 bases from V and 2 bases from J; junction bases left unmatched: 5. The germline gives CDR1 SGHVS, CDR2 FQNEAQ. The CDR3 has 14 amino acids. The DNA for the CDR3 is TGTGCCAGCAGCTACGGGACAGACACCTACGAGCAGTACTTC. Protein sequence: CASSYGTDTYEQYF. Full variable domain (missing parts from reference TRBV7-8 and TRBJ2-7): GAGVSQSPRYKVAKRGQDVALRCDPISGHVSLFWYQQALGQGPEFLTYFQNEAQLDKSGLPSDRFFAERPEGSVSTLKIQRTQQEDSAVYLCASSYGTDTYEQYFGPGTRLTVT.

The rearrangement uses TRBV6-4 and TRBJ2-3; 9 nucleotides align to TRBD2. There are 15 residues in the CDR3. The V segment lost 3 bases and the J segment 7 bases; nucleotides outside the gene matches: 8. Germline CDR1 MRHNA, CDR2 SNTAGT. CDR3 sequence reads: CASSERAGGHHTQYF. The CDR3, as DNA: TGTGCCAGCAGTGAAAGGGCGGGAGGGCACCATACGCAGTATTTT.

Details on this clone: One junction end does not reproduce the germline sequence, and a read error may be involved. This chain links TRBV7-7 with TRBJ2-3; 12 bases agree with TRBD2. Per the germline V gene, CDR1 is SSHAT and CDR2 is FNYEAQ (reference sequence). The CDR3 runs to 15 residues. CDR3 nucleotides: TGTGCTAGCAGCCTGACTAGCGGGGGAACAGATACGCAGTATTTT. Its translation is CASSLTSGGTDTQYF.